This T cell receptor beta chain was documented in a study of blood T cell repertoires in COVID-19 (dated by TCRdb to the early 2020s). Study-wide context: Samples covering the acute and convalescent phases of COVID-19 were provided by collaborators in the United States, Italy and Spain. HLA class I and class II types, where available, came from metadata supplied by the sample provider rather than from assay-based typing. The samples were drawn from two sources: the first 160 participants of the ongoing ImmuneRACE study, and 950 to 1,500 subjects contributed by 6 global collaborators. The material from the prospective study consisted of cDNA or gDNA derived from T cells, B-cell-depleted T cells, or PBMCs. Nearly every sample came with metadata listing a de-identified subject ID, COVID-19 status, age in years and sex. The repertoires were released in a freely available public database intended as a resource for research on the immune response to SARS-CoV-2. The dataset comprised deeply sampled blood TCRbeta repertoires from subjects exposed to, actively infected with, or recovered from COVID-19. Paper-wide results and their limitations: Clinical and demographic metadata were provided uncurated, with the amount varying by source and participant.

The CDR3 numbers 15 residues from cysteine through phenylalanine. Of all the DNA, just the CDR3 is kept, 45 bases in frame from base 1. Reading the germline V gene gives CDR1 MNHEY and CDR2 SVGEGT. V lost 9 bases and J lost 3 bases; the stretch between them is 20 bases long. TCRbeta CDR3 regions were amplified from genomic DNA using the immunoSEQ Assay, a bias-controlled multiplex PCR. The authors' pipeline ran thus. The number of nucleated cells in each sample was estimated by amplification of reference gene primers within the assay. To quantify the absolute abundance of each unique TCRbeta CDR3 rearrangement, sequence reads were collapsed and filtered. For each sample, productive Simpson clonality was calculated as the square root of Simpson's diversity index across productive rearrangements. The table comes from immuneACCESS by way of TCRdb, which keeps in-frame sequences with V and J called. Part of the clones is missing from these tables; in studies checked, under half for an unresolved V gene and the rest for unknown reasons. Clone size and V and J calls were adopted from that table, with D and trimming inferred from the DNA. Present in this sample are around 110,000 clones, around nine tenths of which were seen just once. The ten most abundant clones make up around 4.5% of the sample.

Whole blood was collected in K2EDTA tubes by collaborating institutions according to the institutions' own protocols. Collaborator samples were shipped for TCRbeta analysis as frozen whole blood, isolated PBMCs, or DNA extracted from either sample type. Turning to this clone: What antigen it recognizes has not been identified. Qualities for individual bases were not recorded, and no much larger clone is one base off.

Sequencing input: peripheral blood. The V and J genes are TRBV6-2 or TRBV6-3 and TRBJ1-2, with no D gene named confidently. The TCR was taken from a man aged 35 to 55 with acute or convalescent COVID-19. The bases are TGTGCCAGTAGCCCCGTTATCTCCCTCCACTATGGCTACACCTTC. This sequence encodes CASSPVISLHYGYTF.